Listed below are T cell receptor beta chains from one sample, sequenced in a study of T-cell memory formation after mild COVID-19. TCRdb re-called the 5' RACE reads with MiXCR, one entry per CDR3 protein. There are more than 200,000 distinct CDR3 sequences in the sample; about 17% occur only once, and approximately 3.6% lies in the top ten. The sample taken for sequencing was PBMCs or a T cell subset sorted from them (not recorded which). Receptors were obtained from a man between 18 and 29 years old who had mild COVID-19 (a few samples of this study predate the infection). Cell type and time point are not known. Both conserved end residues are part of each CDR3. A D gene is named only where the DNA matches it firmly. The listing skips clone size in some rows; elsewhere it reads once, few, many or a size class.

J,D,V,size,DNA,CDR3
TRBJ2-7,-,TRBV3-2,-,TGTGCCAGCAGGGGGGCGGACAGGGGATACGAGCAGTACTTC,CASRGADRGYEQYF
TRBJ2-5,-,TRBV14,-,TGTGCCAGCAGCCAAGATCGTTGGAATTTTGGGGGGGGCCGCCAAGAGACCCAGTACTTC,CASSQDRWNFGGGRQETQYF
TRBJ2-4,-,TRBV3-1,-,TGTGCCAGCAGCCAAGATCTAGGAGGCATTCAGTACTTC,CASSQDLGGIQYF
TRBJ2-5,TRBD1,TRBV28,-,TGTGCCAGCAGTACGGCCTGGACAGGGGGCTACTTC,CASSTAWTGGYF
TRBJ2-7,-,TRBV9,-,TGTGCCAGCAGCGTAGATGGCAGCCCATACGAGCAGTACTTC,CASSVDGSPYEQYF
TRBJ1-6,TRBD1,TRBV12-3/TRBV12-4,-,TGTGCCAGCAGTCAGGGGGGGTGGGATTCACCCCTCCACTTT,CASSQGGWDSPLHF
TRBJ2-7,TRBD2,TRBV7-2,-,TGTGCCAGCAGCTTAGCCGGGACTAGCGGGGCGTCCGAGCAGTACTTC,CASSLAGTSGASEQYF
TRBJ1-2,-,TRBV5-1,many,TGTGCCAGCAGTTCCCAGGGCTATGGCTACACCTTC,CASSSQGYGYTF
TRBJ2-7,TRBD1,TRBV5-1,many,TGCGCCAGCAGCATCGGACAGGGGGCTGAAGAGCAGTACTTC,CASSIGQGAEEQYF
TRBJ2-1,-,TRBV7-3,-,TGTGCCAGCAGCTTAACAGGGATGCAGAACAATGAGCAGTTCTTC,CASSLTGMQNNEQFF
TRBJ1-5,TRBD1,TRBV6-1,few,TGTGCCAGCAGTGAGCACGGGGGACAGGGGCTTCAGCCCCAGCATTTT,CASSEHGGQGLQPQHF
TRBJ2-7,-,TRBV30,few,TGTGCCTGGAGTATAGGTTACGATTCCTCCGAGCAGTACTTC,CAWSIGYDSSEQYF